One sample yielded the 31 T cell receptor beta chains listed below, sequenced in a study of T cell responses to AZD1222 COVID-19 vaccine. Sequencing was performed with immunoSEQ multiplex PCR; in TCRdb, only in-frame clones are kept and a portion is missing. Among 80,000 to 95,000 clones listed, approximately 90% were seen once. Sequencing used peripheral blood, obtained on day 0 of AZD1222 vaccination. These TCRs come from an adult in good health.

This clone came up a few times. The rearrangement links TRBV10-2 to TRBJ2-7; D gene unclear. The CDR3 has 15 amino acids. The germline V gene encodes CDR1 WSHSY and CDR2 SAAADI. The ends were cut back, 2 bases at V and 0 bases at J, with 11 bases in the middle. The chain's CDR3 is CASSEPPGGSYEQYF. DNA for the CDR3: TGCGCCAGCAGTGAGCCCCCTGGCGGCTCCTACGAGCAGTACTTC.

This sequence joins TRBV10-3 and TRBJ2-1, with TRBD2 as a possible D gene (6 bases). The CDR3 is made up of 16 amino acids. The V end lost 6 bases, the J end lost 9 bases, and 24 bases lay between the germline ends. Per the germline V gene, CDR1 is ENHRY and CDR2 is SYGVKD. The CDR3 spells CAISYGGVNPTVEQFF. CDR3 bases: TGTGCCATCAGCTATGGCGGGGTGAACCCTACAGTTGAGCAGTTCTTC.

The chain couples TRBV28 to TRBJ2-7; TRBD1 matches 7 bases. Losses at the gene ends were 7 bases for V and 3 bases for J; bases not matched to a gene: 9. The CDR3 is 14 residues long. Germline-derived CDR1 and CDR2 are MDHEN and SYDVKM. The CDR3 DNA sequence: TGTGCCAGCACTACCAAGGGACAGCGCTACGAGCAGTACTTC. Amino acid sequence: CASTTKGQRYEQYF.

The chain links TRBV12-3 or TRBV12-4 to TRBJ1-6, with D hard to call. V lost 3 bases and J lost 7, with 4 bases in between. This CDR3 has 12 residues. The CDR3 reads CASSFSNSPLHF. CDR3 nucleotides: TGTGCCAGCAGTTTCTCGAATTCACCCCTCCACTTT.

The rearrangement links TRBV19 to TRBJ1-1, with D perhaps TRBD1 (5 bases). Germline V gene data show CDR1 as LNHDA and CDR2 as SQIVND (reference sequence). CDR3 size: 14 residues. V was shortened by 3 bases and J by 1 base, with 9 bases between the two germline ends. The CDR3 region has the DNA TGTGCCAGTAGTATCCAGGGACCGAACACTGAAGCTTTCTTT. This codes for CASSIQGPNTEAFF.

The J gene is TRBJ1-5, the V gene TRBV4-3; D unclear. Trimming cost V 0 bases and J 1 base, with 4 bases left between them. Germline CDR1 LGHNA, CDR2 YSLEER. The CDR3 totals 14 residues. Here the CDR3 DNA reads TGCGCCAGCAGCCAAGACCAAAGCAATCAGCCCCAGCATTTT. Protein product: CASSQDQSNQPQHF.

In nucleotides, the CDR3 is TGTGCCAGTAGGGATCGGGGACTAGCCAAAAACATTCAGTACTTC. It is translated as CASRDRGLAKNIQYF. This sequence joins TRBV19 and TRBJ2-4, with a possible D match to TRBD2 (6 bases). This CDR3 spans 15 amino acids. Germline V lookup: CDR1 LNHDA, CDR2 SQIVND (reference sequence). V was shortened by 6 bases and J by 0 bases, with 12 bases between the two germline ends.

The CDR3 sequence: CATASDSSYEQYF. For the CDR3, the DNA is TGCGCCACCGCTTCGGACAGCTCCTACGAGCAGTACTTC. V and J are TRBV10-1 and TRBJ2-7, with D tentatively TRBD1 (6 bases). The ends were cut back, 10 bases at V and 0 bases at J, with 13 bases in the middle. The germline gives CDR1 WNHNN, CDR2 SYGVQD (reference sequence). This CDR3 spans 13 amino acids.

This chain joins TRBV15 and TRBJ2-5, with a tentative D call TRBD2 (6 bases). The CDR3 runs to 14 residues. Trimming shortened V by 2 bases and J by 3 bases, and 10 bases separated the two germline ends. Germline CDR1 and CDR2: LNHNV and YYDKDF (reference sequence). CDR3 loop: CATSRSGGEETQYF. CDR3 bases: TGTGCCACCAGCAGATCCGGAGGGGAAGAGACCCAGTACTTC.

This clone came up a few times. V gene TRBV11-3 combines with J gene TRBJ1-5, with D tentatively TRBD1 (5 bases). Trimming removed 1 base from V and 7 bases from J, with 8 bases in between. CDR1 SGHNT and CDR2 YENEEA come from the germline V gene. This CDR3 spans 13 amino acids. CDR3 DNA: TGTGCCAGCAGCTTAGGCAGGGCCCAGCCCCAGCATTTT. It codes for CASSLGRAQPQHF.

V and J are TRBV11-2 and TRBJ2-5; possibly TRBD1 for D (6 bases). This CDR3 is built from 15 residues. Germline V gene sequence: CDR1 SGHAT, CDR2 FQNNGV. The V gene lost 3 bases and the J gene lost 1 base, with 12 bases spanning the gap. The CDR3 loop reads CASSLEGQIQETQYF. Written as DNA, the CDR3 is TGTGCCAGCAGCTTGGAAGGACAGATCCAAGAGACCCAGTACTTC.

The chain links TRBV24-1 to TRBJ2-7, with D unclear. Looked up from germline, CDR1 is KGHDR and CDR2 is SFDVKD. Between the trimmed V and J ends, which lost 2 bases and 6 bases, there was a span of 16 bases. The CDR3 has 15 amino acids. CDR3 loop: CATSDSYRTDREQYF. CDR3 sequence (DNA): TGTGCCACCAGTGATTCTTACCGGACGGATCGCGAGCAGTACTTC.

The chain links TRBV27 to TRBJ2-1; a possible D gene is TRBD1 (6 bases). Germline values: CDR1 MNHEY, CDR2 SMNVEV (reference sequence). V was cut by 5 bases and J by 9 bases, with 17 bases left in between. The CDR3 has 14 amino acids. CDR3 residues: CASSPTGTPLEQFF. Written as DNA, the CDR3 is TGTGCCAGCAGTCCAACCGGGACACCCCTTGAGCAGTTCTTC.

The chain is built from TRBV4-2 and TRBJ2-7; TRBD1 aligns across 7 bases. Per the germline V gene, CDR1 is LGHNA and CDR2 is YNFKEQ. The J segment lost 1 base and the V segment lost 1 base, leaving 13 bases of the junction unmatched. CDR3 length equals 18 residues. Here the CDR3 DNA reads TGTGCCAGCAGCCAAGGGCTCGCTCCACTGACAGGGTCCTACGAGCAGTACTTC. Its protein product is CASSQGLAPLTGSYEQYF.

CDR3 DNA sequence: TGTGCCAGCAGCGTAGTACTACACTATGGCTACACCTTC. This sequence encodes CASSVVLHYGYTF. The chain has TRBV9 and TRBJ1-2; D gene unclear. Germline V gene data show CDR1 as SGDLS and CDR2 as YYNGEE. With 0 bases removed from V and 3 bases from J, the gap between germline ends came to 6 bases. CDR3 length: 13 amino acids.

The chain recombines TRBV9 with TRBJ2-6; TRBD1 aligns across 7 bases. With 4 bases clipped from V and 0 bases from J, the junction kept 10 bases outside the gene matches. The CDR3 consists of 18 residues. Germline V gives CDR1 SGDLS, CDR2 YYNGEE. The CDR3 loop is CASSLTGAPLSGANVLTF. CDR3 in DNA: TGTGCCAGCAGCCTTACAGGGGCACCCCTCTCTGGGGCCAACGTCCTGACTTTC.

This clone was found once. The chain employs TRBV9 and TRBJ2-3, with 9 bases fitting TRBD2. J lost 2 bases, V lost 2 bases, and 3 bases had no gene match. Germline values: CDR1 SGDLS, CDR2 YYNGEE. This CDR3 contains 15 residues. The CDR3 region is CASSVRGGNTDTQYF. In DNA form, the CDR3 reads TGTGCCAGCAGCGTGCGGGGGGGCAACACAGATACGCAGTATTTT.

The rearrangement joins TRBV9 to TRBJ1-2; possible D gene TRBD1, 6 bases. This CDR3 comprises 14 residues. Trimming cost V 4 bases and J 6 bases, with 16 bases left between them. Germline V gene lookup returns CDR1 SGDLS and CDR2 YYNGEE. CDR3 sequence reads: CASSSRTGLDGYTF. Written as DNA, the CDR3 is TGTGCCAGCAGCTCAAGAACAGGGCTCGATGGCTACACCTTC.

Here the CDR3 reads CASGQGLPGGNTIYF. CDR3 coding DNA: TGCGCCAGCGGGCAGGGTTTACCCGGTGGAAACACCATATATTTT. The chain joins TRBV5-1 to TRBJ1-3; D may be TRBD1 (5 bases). The CDR3 loop spans 15 amino acids. V was cut by 7 bases and J by 3 bases, with 17 bases left in between. CDR1 is SGHRS and CDR2 is YFSETQ in the germline V gene. Combining the CDR3 with reference TRBV5-1 and TRBJ1-3 gives the whole variable domain KAGVTQTPRYLIKTRGQQVTLSCSPISGHRSVSWYQQTPGQGLQFLFEYFSETQRNKGNFPGRFSGRQFSNSRSEMNVSTLELGDSALYLCASGQGLPGGNTIYFGEGSWLTVV.

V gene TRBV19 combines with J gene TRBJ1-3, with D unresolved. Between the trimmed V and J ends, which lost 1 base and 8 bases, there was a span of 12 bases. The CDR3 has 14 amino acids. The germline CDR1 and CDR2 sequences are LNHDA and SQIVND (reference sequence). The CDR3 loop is CASSIVPGGDTIYF. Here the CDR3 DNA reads TGTGCCAGTAGTATAGTCCCGGGAGGAGACACCATATATTTT.

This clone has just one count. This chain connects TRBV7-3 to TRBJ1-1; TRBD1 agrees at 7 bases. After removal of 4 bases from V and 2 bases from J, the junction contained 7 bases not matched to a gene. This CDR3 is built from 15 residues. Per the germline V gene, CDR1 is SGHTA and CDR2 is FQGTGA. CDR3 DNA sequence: TGTGCCAGCAGCTCACGGGACAGCGACAACACTGAAGCTTTCTTT. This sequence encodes CASSSRDSDNTEAFF.

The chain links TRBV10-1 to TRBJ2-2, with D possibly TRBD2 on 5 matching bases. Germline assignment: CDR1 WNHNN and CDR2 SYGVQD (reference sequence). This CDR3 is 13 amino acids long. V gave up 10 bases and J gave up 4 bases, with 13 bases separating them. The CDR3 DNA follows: TGCGCCACCTCGCTAGCTCGCACCGGGGAGCTGTTTTTT. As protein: CATSLARTGELFF.

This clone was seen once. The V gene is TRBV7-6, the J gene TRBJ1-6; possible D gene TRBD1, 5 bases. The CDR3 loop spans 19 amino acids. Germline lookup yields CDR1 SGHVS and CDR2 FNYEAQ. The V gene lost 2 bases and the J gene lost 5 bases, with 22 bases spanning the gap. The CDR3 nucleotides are TGTGCCAGCAGCTTATTAGGTGGGGCGGGGTTTGCTGATAATTCACCCCTCCACTTT. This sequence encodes CASSLLGGAGFADNSPLHF. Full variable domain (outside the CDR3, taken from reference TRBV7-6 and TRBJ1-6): GAGVSQSPRYKVTKRGQDVALRCDPISGHVSLYWYRQALGQGPEFLTYFNYEAQQDKSGLPNDRFSAERPEGSISTLTIQRTEQRDSAMYRCASSLLGGAGFADNSPLHFGNGTRLTVT.

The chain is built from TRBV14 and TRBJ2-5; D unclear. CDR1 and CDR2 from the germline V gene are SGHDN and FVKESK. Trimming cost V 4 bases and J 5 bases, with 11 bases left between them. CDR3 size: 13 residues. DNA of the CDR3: TGTGCCAGCAGCCCCTGGGCGGCGGAGACCCAGTACTTC. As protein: CASSPWAAETQYF.

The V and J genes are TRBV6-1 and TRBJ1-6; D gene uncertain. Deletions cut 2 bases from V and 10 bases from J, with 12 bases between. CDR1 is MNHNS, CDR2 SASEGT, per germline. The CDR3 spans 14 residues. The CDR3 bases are TGTGCCAGCAGTGAACTCGGGTACGTGTCACCCCTCCACTTT. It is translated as CASSELGYVSPLHF.

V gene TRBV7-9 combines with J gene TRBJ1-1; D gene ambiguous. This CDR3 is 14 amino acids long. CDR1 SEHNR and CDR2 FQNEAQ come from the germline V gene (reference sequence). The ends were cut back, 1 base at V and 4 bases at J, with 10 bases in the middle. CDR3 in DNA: TGTGCCAGCAGCTTAGAGGTTTCTGCCACTGAAGCTTTCTTT. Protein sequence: CASSLEVSATEAFF.

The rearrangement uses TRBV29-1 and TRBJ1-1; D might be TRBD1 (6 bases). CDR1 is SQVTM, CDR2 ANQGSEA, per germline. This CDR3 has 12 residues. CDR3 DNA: TGCGTTTTTACGGGGGCGGGAACTGAAGCTTTCTTT. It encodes CVFTGAGTEAFF. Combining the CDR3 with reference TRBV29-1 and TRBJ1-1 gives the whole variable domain SAVISQKPSRDICQRGTSLTIQCQVDSQVTMMFWYRQQPGQSLTLIATANQGSEATYESGFVIDKFPISRPNLTFSTLTVSNMSPEDSSIYLCVFTGAGTEAFFGQGTRLTVV.

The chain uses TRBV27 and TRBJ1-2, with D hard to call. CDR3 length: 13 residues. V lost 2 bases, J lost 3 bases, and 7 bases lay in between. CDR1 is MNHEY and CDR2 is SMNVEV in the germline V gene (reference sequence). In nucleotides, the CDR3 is TGTGCCAGCAGTTTAGGGGTTGACTATGGCTACACCTTC. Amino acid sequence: CASSLGVDYGYTF.

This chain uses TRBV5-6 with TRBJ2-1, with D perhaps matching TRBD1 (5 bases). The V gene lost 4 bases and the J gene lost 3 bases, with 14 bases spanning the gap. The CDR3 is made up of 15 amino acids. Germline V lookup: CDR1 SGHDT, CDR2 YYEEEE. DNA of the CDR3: TGTGCCAGCAGCCCACGACAGAAGCACTACAATGAGCAGTTCTTC. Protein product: CASSPRQKHYNEQFF.

The CDR3 here is CATSRTDRVNQPQHF. The CDR3 DNA is TGTGCCACCAGCAGAACCGACAGGGTCAATCAGCCCCAGCATTTT. The chain joins TRBV15 to TRBJ1-5; 7 bases match TRBD1. The CDR3 is 15 residues long. The V and J ends lost 2 bases and 3 bases, in that order; junction bases with no gene match: 4. Germline CDR1 and CDR2: LNHNV and YYDKDF (reference sequence). The full variable domain, rest sourced from reference TRBV15 and TRBJ1-5, is DAMVIQNPRYQVTQFGKPVTLSCSQTLNHNVMYWYQQKSSQAPKLLFHYYDKDFNNEADTPDNFQSRRPNTSFCFLDIRSPGLGDTAMYLCATSRTDRVNQPQHFGDGTRLSIL.

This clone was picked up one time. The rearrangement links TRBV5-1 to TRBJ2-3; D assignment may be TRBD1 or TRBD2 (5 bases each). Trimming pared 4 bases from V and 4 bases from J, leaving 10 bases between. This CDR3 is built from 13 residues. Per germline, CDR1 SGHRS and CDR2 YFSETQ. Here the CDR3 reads CASSLGASDTQYF. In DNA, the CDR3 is TGCGCCAGCAGCCTCGGGGCCTCAGATACGCAGTATTTT.